The next 20 T cell receptor beta chains were all read from a single sample in a study of T cell repertoires in cytomegalovirus infection. Their antigens remain unidentified. Each CDR3 protein gets one entry after TCRdb re-called the reads with MiXCR. The table includes about 310,000 distinct CDR3 sequences, around 25% detected once. This sample comprised cultured PBMCs, obtained from culture after CMV antigen stimulation. The receptors were sampled from a human donor in good health (CMV status not recorded). Some clones in this sample may be carry-over from other donors' samples.

The CDR3 reads CASSERISGNTIYF. CDR3 DNA sequence: TGTGCCAGCAGTGAGAGGATCTCTGGAAACACCATATATTTT. This chain links TRBV25-1 with TRBJ1-3; D is unresolved. The germline CDR1 and CDR2 sequences are MGHDK and SYGVNS. V was pared by 3 bases and J by 0 bases, with 6 bases between. The CDR3 runs to 14 residues.

The chain employs TRBV4-1 and TRBJ2-5; 12 bases are a match to TRBD1. Losses at the gene ends were 0 bases for V and 5 bases for J; bases not matched to a gene: 4. The CDR3 is 16 amino acids. Germline V gene sequence: CDR1 MGHRA, CDR2 YSYEKL. In DNA, the CDR3 is TGCGCCAGCAGCCAAGATAGGGACAGGGGGCAGGAGACCCAGTACTTC. Encoded protein: CASSQDRDRGQETQYF.

Many counts were recorded for this clonotype. V is TRBV7-2 and J is TRBJ2-1; 14 nucleotides match TRBD2. CDR3 length: 15 amino acids. Trimming at V came to 5 bases and at J to 7 bases, leaving 4 bases not matched to a gene. Germline V gene lookup returns CDR1 SGHTA and CDR2 FQGNSA. CDR3 DNA: TGTGCCAGCAGCGCCGGGACTAGCGGGAGAAATGAGCAGTTCTTC. This codes for CASSAGTSGRNEQFF.

This clonotype was observed a few times. CDR3 coding DNA: TGTGCCAGTAAATCAGACCTGTCCCCCGGGACAGGGAATGAGCAGTTCTTC. Protein sequence: CASKSDLSPGTGNEQFF. This chain uses TRBV6-2 or TRBV6-3 with TRBJ2-1, with 9 positions matching TRBD1. The germline V gene encodes CDR1 MNHEY and CDR2 SVGEGT. V lost 9 bases, J lost 7 bases, and 19 bases stayed unmatched. The CDR3 is made up of 17 amino acids.

The V and J genes are TRBV6-2 or TRBV6-3 and TRBJ2-7; D remains unclear. Deletions cut 7 bases from V and 1 base from J, with 14 bases between. The CDR3 runs to 14 residues. Per germline, CDR1 MNHEY and CDR2 SVGEGT. In DNA form, the CDR3 reads TGTGCCAGCAAATCCCCTGGGCAGTCCTACGAGCAGTACTTC. Amino acid sequence: CASKSPGQSYEQYF.

The rearrangement uses TRBV5-6 and TRBJ2-1; possible D gene TRBD1, 6 bases. With 1 base removed from V and 0 bases from J, the gap between germline ends came to 11 bases. The CDR3 runs 16 residues. Germline CDR1 and CDR2: SGHDT and YYEEEE. The CDR3 here is CASSLQGPSSYNEQFF. Written as DNA, the CDR3 is TGTGCCAGCAGCTTGCAGGGGCCTAGCTCCTACAATGAGCAGTTCTTC.

The V and J genes are TRBV29-1 and TRBJ1-1; D may be TRBD1 (6 bases). V was shortened by 4 bases and J by 0 bases, with 21 bases between the two germline ends. Germline values: CDR1 SQVTM, CDR2 ANQGSEA. There are 17 residues in the CDR3. Written as DNA, the CDR3 is TGCAGCGTTGTGGGGGGGCTGGGAGGGTCGGTGAACACTGAAGCTTTCTTT. This sequence encodes CSVVGGLGGSVNTEAFF.

V usage is TRBV12-3 or TRBV12-4 and J usage is TRBJ1-2; D remains ambiguous. Trimming pared 2 bases from V and 5 bases from J, leaving 6 bases between. CDR3 length: 12 amino acids. The CDR3 DNA reads TGTGCCAGCAGTTTATCATCTTATGGCTACACCTTC. Translation gives CASSLSSYGYTF.

This clonotype was counted between two and nine times. The junction and the germline gene differ at one end; a read error may be behind it. J is TRBJ1-1 and V is TRBV7-2; D may be TRBD1 (5 bases). The CDR3 length is 10 residues. Germline V gene lookup returns CDR1 SGHTA and CDR2 FQGNSA. The CDR3 sequence is CASSSTRGTF. Written as DNA, the CDR3 is TGTGCCAGCAGCTCAACTAGGGGAACCTTT.

The gene calls are TRBV19 and TRBJ2-2, with TRBD2 identical over 10 bases. The CDR3 consists of 15 residues. V lost 6 bases, J lost 7 bases, and 8 bases stayed unmatched. The germline CDR1 and CDR2 sequences are LNHDA and SQIVND (reference sequence). CDR3 in amino acids: CASRRAGGPDGELFF. Written as DNA, the CDR3 is TGTGCCAGTAGGAGAGCGGGAGGGCCTGACGGGGAGCTGTTTTTT. Combining the CDR3 with reference TRBV19 and TRBJ2-2 gives the whole variable domain DGGITQSPKYLFRKEGQNVTLSCEQNLNHDAMYWYRQDPGQGLRLIYYSQIVNDFQKGDIAEGYSVSREKKESFPLTVTSAQKNPTAFYLCASRRAGGPDGELFFGEGSRLTVL.

The chain combines TRBV4-1 with TRBJ2-1; D not resolved. Germline CDR1 and CDR2: MGHRA and YSYEKL. The CDR3 runs 14 residues. V lost 2 bases to trimming and J lost 5 bases, with 10 bases between them. The CDR3 loop is CASSQPARDNEQFF. The DNA of the CDR3 is TGCGCCAGCAGCCAACCCGCTAGGGACAATGAGCAGTTCTTC.

Regarding this clonotype: This likely comes from a read error, as the CDR3 has no conserved phenylalanine or tryptophan at its end. The chain recombines TRBV7-4 with TRBJ2-1, with 13 nucleotides matching TRBD2. This CDR3 spans 16 amino acids. Germline values: CDR1 SGHVT, CDR2 SQSDAQ. V was pared by 6 bases and J by 9 bases, with 11 bases of the junction left unmatched. CDR3: CASSSSGTSGISEQFV. CDR3 nucleotides: TGTGCCAGCAGTTCCTCCGGGACTAGCGGGATCAGTGAGCAGTTCGTC.

The chain employs TRBV28 and TRBJ2-7; 13 positions match TRBD2. Germline CDR1 reads MDHEN; CDR2 reads SYDVKM. After removal of 6 bases from V and 3 bases from J, the junction contained 5 bases not matched to a gene. The CDR3 spans 15 residues. The CDR3 loop reads CASRPGLAGFYEQYV. As DNA, the CDR3 is TGTGCCAGCAGACCGGGACTAGCGGGATTCTACGAGCAGTACGTC.

This clonotype was recorded a few times. The V call is TRBV7-2, the J call TRBJ2-4; tentative D call: TRBD2 (6 bases). Trimming took off 4 bases at V and 1 base at J, with 29 bases between the two ends. The CDR3 has 21 amino acids. Germline V gene data show CDR1 as SGHTA and CDR2 as FQGNSA. The CDR3 is CASSSWTISNPLMVAKNIQYF. The CDR3 nucleotides are TGTGCCAGCAGCTCTTGGACTATTTCAAACCCGTTAATGGTTGCCAAAAACATTCAGTACTTC. The whole variable domain, filled in from reference TRBV7-2 and TRBJ2-4, reads GAGVSQSPSNKVTEKGKDVELRCDPISGHTALYWYRQSLGQGLEFLIYFQGNSAPDKSGLPSDRFSAERTGGSVSTLTIQRTQQEDSAVYLCASSSWTISNPLMVAKNIQYFGAGTRLSVL.

There are a few counts of this clonotype. The gene calls are TRBV7-2 and TRBJ2-3, with 9 bases aligning to TRBD2. The germline V gene encodes CDR1 SGHTA and CDR2 FQGNSA. The CDR3 loop spans 18 amino acids. V was pared by 1 base and J by 1 base, with 9 bases of the junction left unmatched. Here the CDR3 reads CASSLGWEGGGGTDTQYF. CDR3 in DNA: TGTGCCAGCAGCTTAGGATGGGAGGGCGGGGGGGGCACAGATACGCAGTATTTT.

This clonotype was counted between two and nine times. This sequence joins TRBV20-1 and TRBJ2-1, with TRBD2 identical over 9 bases. This CDR3 region has 14 residues. With V trimmed by 6 bases and J by 9 bases, 12 bases remained unmatched. The germline V gene has CDR1 DFQATT and CDR2 SNEGSKA (reference sequence). The CDR3 protein is CSAEPGLASTEQFF. CDR3 nucleotide sequence: TGCAGTGCGGAACCGGGACTAGCATCGACTGAGCAGTTCTTC.

There are many counts of this clonotype. The rearrangement links TRBV27 to TRBJ2-3, with unresolved D. With 2 bases removed from V and 6 bases from J, the gap between germline ends came to 6 bases. Germline lookup yields CDR1 MNHEY and CDR2 SMNVEV (reference sequence). The CDR3 is 12 residues long. The CDR3, as DNA: TGTGCCAGCAGTTTAAATTTCGATACGCAGTATTTT. Protein sequence: CASSLNFDTQYF.

J is TRBJ2-3 and V is TRBV10-3, with D perhaps matching TRBD1 (6 bases). Trimming took off 2 bases at V and 0 bases at J, with 9 bases between the two ends. The CDR3 is 15 residues long. Germline V lookup: CDR1 ENHRY, CDR2 SYGVKD. As DNA, the CDR3 is TGTGCCATCAGTGAGGCAGGGGCTAGCACAGATACGCAGTATTTT. It translates to CAISEAGASTDTQYF.

The rearrangement uses TRBV11-2 and TRBJ2-1; no clear D. Trimming stripped 0 bases from V and 12 bases from J, with 12 bases between. Looked up from germline, CDR1 is SGHAT and CDR2 is FQNNGV. This CDR3 has 13 residues. CDR3 in DNA: TGTGCCAGCAGCTTAGATCTCGTGGTACGGCAGTTCTTC. Protein sequence: CASSLDLVVRQFF.

The chain uses TRBV29-1 and TRBJ2-5; no reliable D call. Germline V gives CDR1 SQVTM, CDR2 ANQGSEA. This CDR3 is 11 amino acids long. Trimming shortened V by 7 bases and J by 4 bases, and 10 bases separated the two germline ends. The CDR3 DNA reads as TGCAGCGCTGGTGGTTCAGAGACCCAGTACTTC. Encoded protein: CSAGGSETQYF.